These 5 T cell receptor beta chains were all obtained from the same sample, sequenced in a study of naive and memory T cell subsets (dated by TCRdb to 2015 to 2018). On the study overall, not on this receptor specifically: A few larger clonotypes were present in naive repertoires, particularly the CD8 repertoires, and these clonotypes were possibly memory cells re-expressing CD45RA.

The library relied on UMI-ligation and nested PCR. Sequencing took place on an Illumina MiSeq. The beta constant-region primer was an equimolar mix of two oligonucleotides covering both TRBC1 and TRBC2. The ligated cDNA went through four rounds of PCR with nested alpha and beta constant-region primers together with the SP2 primer. In TCRdb, the public reads were trimmed at Q25 with fastp and aligned with MiXCR, with productive beta chains retained. Entries that share a CDR3 protein sequence are merged under the most common genes and DNA. In all, the sample holds around 83,000 distinct CDR3 sequences, and around 10% of those were seen once. Together, the top ten hold 0.13% of the sample. Their recognized antigens are unknown. The sequenced sample consisted of naive CD4+ T cells from blood. The meaning of the sample's cell subset or site label: naive T cells, CD45RA high CD27+. The receptor set was obtained from a human donor in good health.

This clonotype was detected ten times or more. The V gene is TRBV29-1, the J gene TRBJ2-5; tentative D call: TRBD2 (6 bases). The CDR3 consists of 12 residues. Germline V lookup: CDR1 SQVTM, CDR2 ANQGSEA. V was shortened by 6 bases and J by 5 bases, with 13 bases between the two germline ends. The CDR3 DNA reads as TGCAGCGTGAGGCGGGGTTCGGAGACCCAGTACTTC. Amino acid sequence: CSVRRGSETQYF.

This clonotype was recorded many times. The chain carries TRBV30 and TRBJ2-7; the D gene is possibly TRBD1 (6 bases). The V end was cut by 0 bases, the J end by 4 bases, with 13 bases between. Germline V lookup: CDR1 GTSNPN, CDR2 SVGIG (reference sequence). The CDR3 contains 14 residues. This CDR3 is CAWSVLGTRYEQYF. CDR3 sequence (DNA): TGTGCCTGGAGTGTACTGGGGACAAGATACGAGCAGTACTTC.

This clonotype was seen a few times. This rearrangement joins TRBV12-5 to TRBJ2-7; 9 positions agree with TRBD1. The germline CDR1 and CDR2 sequences are LGHNT and FRNRAP. This CDR3 comprises 14 residues. V lost 3 bases to trimming and J lost 6 bases; unmatched junction nucleotides: 6. CDR3 nucleotides: TGTGCTAGTGGTTTAAGGACAGGGGCCCCCGAGCAGTACTTC. Residues: CASGLRTGAPEQYF.

This clonotype appeared many times. The V and J genes are TRBV18 and TRBJ1-4, with a tentative D call TRBD1 (5 bases). The CDR3 is made up of 13 amino acids. The germline CDR1 and CDR2 sequences are KGHSH and LQKENI. V lost 4 bases and J lost 6, with 9 bases in between. The CDR3 DNA reads as TGTGCCAGCTCACTGGGACGGGATGAAAAACTGTTTTTT. This gives the protein CASSLGRDEKLFF.

The V gene is TRBV20-1, the J gene TRBJ1-5; no firm D call. The germline gives CDR1 DFQATT, CDR2 SNEGSKA (reference sequence). The CDR3 has 15 residues. Trimming pared 4 bases from V and 1 base from J, leaving 14 bases between. CDR3 region: CSATIHAASNQPQHF. The DNA for the CDR3 is TGCAGTGCTACAATACACGCCGCCAGCAATCAGCCCCAGCATTTT.